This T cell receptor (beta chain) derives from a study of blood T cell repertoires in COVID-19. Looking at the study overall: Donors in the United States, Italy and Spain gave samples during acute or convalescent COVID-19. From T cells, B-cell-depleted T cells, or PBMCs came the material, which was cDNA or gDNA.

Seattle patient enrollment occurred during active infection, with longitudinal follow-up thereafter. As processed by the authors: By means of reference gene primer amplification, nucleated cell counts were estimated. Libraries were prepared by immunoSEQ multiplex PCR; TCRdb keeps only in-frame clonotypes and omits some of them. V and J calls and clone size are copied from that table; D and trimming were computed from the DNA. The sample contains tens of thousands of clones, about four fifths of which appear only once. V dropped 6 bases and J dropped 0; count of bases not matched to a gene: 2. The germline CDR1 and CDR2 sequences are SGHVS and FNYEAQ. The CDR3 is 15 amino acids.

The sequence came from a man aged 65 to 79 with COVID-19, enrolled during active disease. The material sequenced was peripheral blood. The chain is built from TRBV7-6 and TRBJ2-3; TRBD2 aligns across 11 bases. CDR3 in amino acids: CASRRLAGSTDTQYF. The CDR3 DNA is TGTGCCAGCAGACGACTAGCGGGAAGCACAGATACGCAGTATTTT.